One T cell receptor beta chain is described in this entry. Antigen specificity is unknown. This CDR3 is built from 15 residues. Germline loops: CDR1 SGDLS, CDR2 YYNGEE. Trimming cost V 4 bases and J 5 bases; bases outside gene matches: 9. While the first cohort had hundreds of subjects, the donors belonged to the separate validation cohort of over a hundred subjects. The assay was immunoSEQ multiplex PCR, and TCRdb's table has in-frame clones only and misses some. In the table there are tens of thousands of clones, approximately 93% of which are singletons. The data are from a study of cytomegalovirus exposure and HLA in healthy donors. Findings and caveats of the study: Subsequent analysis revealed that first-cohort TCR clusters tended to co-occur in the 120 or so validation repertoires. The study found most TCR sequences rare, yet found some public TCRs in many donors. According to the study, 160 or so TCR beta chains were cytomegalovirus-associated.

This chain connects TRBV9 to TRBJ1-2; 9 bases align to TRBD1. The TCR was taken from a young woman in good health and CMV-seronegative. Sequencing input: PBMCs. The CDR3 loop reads CASSPWDRAEYGYTF. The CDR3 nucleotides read TGTGCCAGCAGCCCTTGGGACAGGGCCGAGTATGGCTACACCTTC.